One and the same sample provided the 30 T cell receptor beta chains below, sequenced in a study of T-cell reconstitution after alpha-beta-depleted transplantation in children. Preparation of the TCRbeta library used unique molecular identifiers. TCRdb reprocessed the PCR reads with MiXCR, giving one entry per CDR3 protein. There are under 140,000 distinct CDR3 sequences in the sample; about a tenth occur only once, and around 8.5% lies in the top ten. The starting material was PBMCs from the stem cell graft donor, obtained from the stem cell graft. The receptors shown here come from a human donor who donated a stem cell graft to a child with acute lymphoblastic leukemia.

This clonotype appeared many times. The chain couples TRBV6-2 or TRBV6-3 to TRBJ1-1, with TRBD1 as a possible D gene (5 bases). The CDR3 extends over 15 amino acids. CDR1 is MNHEY, CDR2 SVGEGT, per germline. V was shortened by 4 bases and J by 1 base, with 13 bases between the two germline ends. CDR3 DNA: TGTGCCAGCAGTTTTCCCGAGGGGTCGAACACTGAAGCTTTCTTT. Its protein product is CASSFPEGSNTEAFF.

This clonotype was counted at least ten times. The CDR3 protein is CASSVVRQGNTEAFF. DNA for the CDR3: TGTGCCAGCAGCGTCGTGAGACAGGGTAACACTGAAGCTTTCTTT. V is TRBV9 and J is TRBJ1-1, with TRBD1 identical over 7 bases. With V trimmed by 2 bases and J by 2 bases, 6 bases remained unmatched. Germline lookup yields CDR1 SGDLS and CDR2 YYNGEE. This CDR3 has 15 residues.

J is TRBJ2-7 and V is TRBV20-1; D possibly corresponds to TRBD2 (6 bases). V gave up 6 bases and J gave up 2 bases, with 20 bases separating them. The CDR3 spans 15 residues. CDR1 and CDR2 (germline): DFQATT, SNEGSKA (reference sequence). The CDR3 DNA sequence: TGCAGTGCGGGGGACTTGCTAGTAGGGACCTACGAGCAGTACTTC. The encoded protein is CSAGDLLVGTYEQYF.

This clonotype was recorded many times. The V call is TRBV9, the J call TRBJ2-7, with unresolved D. The CDR3 consists of 13 residues. Germline lookup yields CDR1 SGDLS and CDR2 YYNGEE. The V gene lost 0 bases and the J gene lost 7 bases, with 11 bases spanning the gap. The DNA for the CDR3 is TGTGCCAGCAGCGTAGCGGGTTCTCGGGAGCAGTACTTC. It yields the protein CASSVAGSREQYF.

Many counts were recorded for this clonotype. The chain joins TRBV19 to TRBJ1-5; D gene uncertain. V lost 10 bases to trimming and J lost 2 bases, with 12 bases between them. The CDR3 is 13 residues long. Germline V CDR1 and CDR2: LNHDA, SQIVND (reference sequence). This CDR3 is CATNPGGNQPQHF. The CDR3, as DNA: TGTGCCACCAATCCCGGGGGCAATCAGCCCCAGCATTTT.

This clonotype was recorded many times. The chain joins TRBV7-2 to TRBJ2-7; a weak D match, TRBD2 (7 bases). This CDR3 region has 14 residues. The V gene lost 7 bases and the J gene lost 2 bases, with 15 bases spanning the gap. The V gene's germline CDR1 is SGHTA and CDR2 FQGNSA. As DNA, the CDR3 is TGTGCCAGCACCCGGGGGGCTGGAGCCTACGAGCAGTACTTC. It translates to CASTRGAGAYEQYF.

This clonotype was counted between two and nine times. V usage is TRBV7-8 and J usage is TRBJ2-1; D call uncertain. Looked up from germline, CDR1 is SGHVS and CDR2 is FQNEAQ. V was pared by 4 bases and J by 8 bases, with 12 bases between. The CDR3 extends over 13 amino acids. The CDR3 protein is CASSSPDLDEQFF. The CDR3 nucleotides read TGTGCCAGCAGCTCCCCCGATCTGGATGAGCAGTTCTTC.

With respect to this clonotype: This may arise from a read error, as a much more abundant clone is one base away. The chain joins TRBV12-3 or TRBV12-4 to TRBJ1-1; no firm D call. There are 14 residues in the CDR3. CDR3 DNA: TGTGCCACCAGTTGGTACAAAGGAAACACTGAAGCTTTCTTT. It yields the protein CATSWYKGNTEAFF.

This clonotype was picked up many times. The chain recombines TRBV7-9 with TRBJ1-3; no firm D call. There are 15 residues in the CDR3. V was shortened by 7 bases and J by 0 bases, with 13 bases between the two germline ends. CDR1 and CDR2 (germline): SEHNR, FQNEAQ (reference sequence). The DNA for the CDR3 is TGTGCCAGCACCCCTTTACCCCACTCTGGAAACACCATATATTTT. Translating gives CASTPLPHSGNTIYF.

This clonotype was recorded at least ten times. The V call is TRBV9, the J call TRBJ2-1, with 10 bases aligning to TRBD2. The V segment lost 2 bases and the J segment 3 bases; nucleotides outside the gene matches: 2. CDR3 length: 15 residues. CDR1 and CDR2 (germline): SGDLS, YYNGEE. CDR3 sequence: CASSVRLAGYNEQFF. CDR3 DNA sequence: TGTGCCAGCAGCGTTCGACTAGCGGGCTACAATGAGCAGTTCTTC.

At least ten counts were recorded for this clonotype. V is TRBV12-5 and J is TRBJ1-1; D ambiguous. In germline, CDR1 is LGHNT, CDR2 FRNRAP. The V gene lost 6 bases and the J gene lost 4 bases, with 6 bases spanning the gap. The CDR3 has 11 amino acids. The CDR3, as DNA: TGTGCTAGTGGGGGATTCACTGAAGCTTTCTTT. It codes for CASGGFTEAFF.

In this sample, this clonotype turned up many times. V gene TRBV6-2 or TRBV6-3 combines with J gene TRBJ2-5; 10 bases are shared with TRBD2. Trimming removed 2 bases from V and 5 bases from J; junction bases left unmatched: 2. CDR3 length equals 14 residues. Germline V gene data show CDR1 as MNHEY and CDR2 as SVGEGT. For the CDR3, the DNA is TGTGCCAGCAGTTACGCGGGACTAGCGGAGACCCAGTACTTC. It encodes CASSYAGLAETQYF.

This clonotype was counted ten times or more. The CDR3 sequence: CASSLTSGIGNEQFF. DNA for the CDR3: TGTGCCAGCAGCCTCACTAGCGGGATAGGGAATGAGCAGTTCTTC. The chain combines TRBV7-3 with TRBJ2-1, with 10 bases identical to TRBD2. The V gene end was trimmed by 5 bases and the J gene end by 7 bases; junction bases not matched to a gene: 8. The length of the CDR3 is 15 residues. Germline-derived CDR1 and CDR2 are SGHTA and FQGTGA. Using reference TRBV7-3 and TRBJ2-1 for the parts outside the CDR3, the full variable domain is GAGVSQTPSNKVTEKGKYVELRCDPISGHTALYWYRQSLGQGPEFLIYFQGTGAADDSGLPNDRFFAVRPEGSVSTLKIQRTERGDSAVYLCASSLTSGIGNEQFFGPGTRLTVL.

This clonotype has a count of ten or more. The chain carries TRBV12-3 or TRBV12-4 and TRBJ1-2; D not certain. CDR3 length: 15 residues. The V end lost 3 bases, the J end lost 2 bases, and 13 bases lay between the germline ends. CDR3 loop: CASSFRGERNYGYTF. The CDR3 DNA sequence: TGTGCCAGCAGTTTTCGTGGAGAACGGAACTATGGCTACACCTTC.

This clonotype was seen repeatedly, ten times or more. CDR3 coding DNA: TGCGCCAGCAGCCAAGAGTCTCTAGACCTCTACAATGAGCAGTTCTTC. It translates to CASSQESLDLYNEQFF. The rearrangement uses TRBV4-3 and TRBJ2-1; D not resolved. The CDR3 is 16 amino acids. The V gene lost 0 bases and the J gene lost 3 bases, with 12 bases spanning the gap. Germline V gene lookup returns CDR1 LGHNA and CDR2 YSLEER.

This clonotype has at least ten counts. The chain carries TRBV7-8 and TRBJ1-2; 7 bases map to TRBD1. This CDR3 contains 14 residues. Germline values: CDR1 SGHVS, CDR2 FQNEAQ. The trim removed 5 bases at V and 4 bases at J, leaving 7 bases unmatched. Here the CDR3 reads CASSLGGESYGYTF. CDR3 sequence (DNA): TGTGCCAGCAGCCTAGGGGGCGAGAGCTATGGCTACACCTTC. Based on the CDR3 plus reference TRBV7-8 and TRBJ1-2, the full variable domain is GAGVSQSPRYKVAKRGQDVALRCDPISGHVSLFWYQQALGQGPEFLTYFQNEAQLDKSGLPSDRFFAERPEGSVSTLKIQRTQQEDSAVYLCASSLGGESYGYTFGSGTRLTVV.

This clonotype was counted ten times or more. The chain combines TRBV7-8 with TRBJ2-5; D not certain. The CDR3 has 13 residues. V lost 0 bases and J lost 5, with 7 bases in between. Germline CDR1 and CDR2: SGHVS and FQNEAQ. CDR3 nucleotide sequence: TGTGCCAGCAGCTTAGCAGGCGGTGAGACCCAGTACTTC. This codes for CASSLAGGETQYF.

This clonotype was counted many times. This sequence joins TRBV28 and TRBJ2-7, with D uncertain. The CDR3 has 13 amino acids. Germline V CDR1 and CDR2: MDHEN, SYDVKM. V lost 6 bases and J 0 bases, leaving 9 bases between the germline ends. The CDR3 region is CASRPVGSYEQYF. The CDR3 DNA reads as TGTGCCAGCAGACCCGTGGGCTCCTACGAGCAGTACTTC.

This clonotype was counted between two and nine times. This sequence may be a read error, since a much larger clone differs from it by one base. The chain is built from TRBV5-1 and TRBJ2-4; no clear D. This CDR3 contains 18 residues. Germline V gives CDR1 SGHRS, CDR2 YFSETQ. This chain's CDR3 is CASSLALFAGEAKNSQYF. CDR3 bases: TGCGCCAGCAGCTTGGCATTATTCGCAGGTGAAGCCAAAAACAGTCAGTACTTC. The full variable domain, with the rest looked up from reference TRBV5-1 and TRBJ2-4, is KAGVTQTPRYLIKTRGQQVTLSCSPISGHRSVSWYQQTPGQGLQFLFEYFSETQRNKGNFPGRFSGRQFSNSRSEMNVSTLELGDSALYLCASSLALFAGEAKNSQYFGAGTRLSVL.

V gene TRBV12-3 or TRBV12-4 combines with J gene TRBJ2-5; no definite D call. The CDR3 length is 12 residues. V lost 5 bases to trimming and J lost 3 bases, with 7 bases between them. CDR3 in amino acids: CASSPFEETQYF. The CDR3 DNA reads TGTGCCAGCAGTCCCTTCGAAGAGACCCAGTACTTC.

This clonotype has ten or more counts. Here the CDR3 reads CSARGTGGAADTQYF. The CDR3 DNA reads as TGCAGTGCTAGAGGGACAGGCGGGGCTGCAGATACGCAGTATTTT. The chain carries TRBV20-1 and TRBJ2-3; maybe TRBD1 (7 bases). V dropped 1 base and J dropped 4 bases, with 15 bases sitting between them. The V gene's germline CDR1 is DFQATT and CDR2 SNEGSKA (reference sequence). CDR3 length: 15 residues.

This clonotype was observed many times. This sequence joins TRBV7-9 and TRBJ2-2, with D hard to call. Germline V gene data show CDR1 as SEHNR and CDR2 as FQNEAQ (reference sequence). Trimming took 5 bases from V and 1 from J, leaving 8 bases between them. This CDR3 spans 14 amino acids. CDR3 loop: CASSVFGNTGELFF. The CDR3 DNA sequence: TGTGCCAGCAGCGTATTTGGGAACACCGGGGAGCTGTTTTTT.

The sample holds many counts of this clonotype. The chain combines TRBV20-1 with TRBJ1-4; 7 positions agree with TRBD1. The ends lost 0 bases at V and 5 bases at J; junction bases unmatched: 6. There are 15 residues in the CDR3. Germline CDR1 is DFQATT and CDR2 is SNEGSKA (reference sequence). CDR3 sequence reads: CSAREGGTVNEKLFF. The CDR3 DNA is TGCAGTGCTAGAGAAGGCGGGACAGTAAATGAAAAACTGTTTTTT.

This clonotype was detected many times. The CDR3 sequence is CSAREPYAGTDTQYF. As DNA, the CDR3 is TGCAGTGCTAGGGAGCCCTATGCAGGCACAGATACGCAGTATTTT. The chain carries TRBV20-1 and TRBJ2-3; no clear D gene. Germline V gives CDR1 DFQATT, CDR2 SNEGSKA (reference sequence). CDR3 size: 15 residues. Trimming took off 3 bases at V and 1 base at J, with 14 bases between the two ends.

This clonotype appeared many times. This chain links TRBV3-1 with TRBJ1-2; 7 bases agree with TRBD1. The CDR3 runs to 15 residues. V was pared by 4 bases and J by 0 bases, with 5 bases of the junction left unmatched. Germline CDR1 LGHDT, CDR2 YNNKEL (reference sequence). The CDR3 region is CASSPDRATNYGYTF. CDR3 coding DNA: TGTGCCAGCAGCCCAGACAGGGCAACTAACTATGGCTACACCTTC.

This clonotype was detected many times. The chain is built from TRBV6-2 or TRBV6-3 and TRBJ2-5; no reliable D call. CDR1 and CDR2 from the germline V gene are MNHEY and SVGEGT. The CDR3 spans 14 residues. Trimming removed 2 bases at V and 0 bases at J, with 7 bases between. The CDR3 is CASSYVSYQETQYF. The DNA of the CDR3 is TGTGCCAGCAGTTACGTCAGCTACCAAGAGACCCAGTACTTC.

This clonotype was found many times. The chain has TRBV29-1 and TRBJ1-1; D remains ambiguous. The CDR3 extends over 11 amino acids. Germline CDR1 is SQVTM and CDR2 is ANQGSEA. Trimming removed 4 bases at V and 3 bases at J, with 6 bases between. In DNA, the CDR3 is TGCAGCGTTGGACTCCACACTGAAGCTTTCTTT. Encoded protein: CSVGLHTEAFF.

The table lists this clonotype with many counts. This chain links TRBV20-1 with TRBJ1-2; 8 bases fit TRBD1. The trim removed 6 bases at V and 5 bases at J, leaving 8 bases unmatched. The germline CDR1 and CDR2 sequences are DFQATT and SNEGSKA (reference sequence). The CDR3 sequence is 13 residues long. The CDR3 DNA reads as TGCAGTGCCGCCTCCAGGACAGGGTATGGCTACACCTTC. Translated, it gives CSAASRTGYGYTF.

At least ten counts were recorded for this clonotype. The chain carries TRBV27 and TRBJ1-1, with 7 bases aligning to TRBD1. Germline V CDR1 and CDR2: MNHEY, SMNVEV (reference sequence). V gave up 6 bases and J gave up 4 bases; unmatched junction bases: 5. This CDR3 region has 13 residues. CDR3 bases: TGTGCCAGCAGCCCCAACAGGGGCACTGAAGCTTTCTTT. As protein: CASSPNRGTEAFF.

This clonotype has a count of ten or more. V gene TRBV5-4 combines with J gene TRBJ2-1; the match to TRBD2 covers 7 bases. The CDR3 contains 16 residues. Per the germline V gene, CDR1 is SGHNT and CDR2 is YYREEE (reference sequence). V gave up 3 bases and J gave up 1 base; unmatched junction bases: 7. CDR3 loop: CASSSRLADSYNEQFF. CDR3 DNA sequence: TGTGCCAGCAGCTCCCGTCTAGCGGATTCCTACAATGAGCAGTTCTTC.